These T cell receptor beta chains were read from a single sample in a study of spatial heterogeneity in lung cancer. MiXCR was run by TCRdb on the 5' RACE reads, yielding one entry per CDR3 protein. The table lists around 60,000 distinct CDR3 sequences, more than 7% of them singletons. The source material was PBMCs, sampled at surgery. Source of these receptors: a female donor with early-stage non-small cell lung cancer. Each CDR3 is given with its conserved first and last residue. D genes are given only for firm matches. The size field is filled for only some rows; it gives once, few, many or a size class.

TRBV12-3/TRBV12-4	15	few	TRBJ2-3	TRBD2	TGTGCCAGCAGTTCGAGGGGAGGGGTAACAGATACGCAGTATTTT	CASSSRGGVTDTQYF
TRBV5-6	15	.	TRBJ1-4	.	TGTGCCAGCAGCTTGAGGGCATCAGCCTGGGGAAAACTGTTTTTT	CASSLRASAWGKLFF
TRBV4-1	18	.	TRBJ1-4	TRBD1	TGCGCCAGCAGCCCCAGGGGGAGGGGTCTGGCCCCGAATGAAAAACTGTTTTTT	CASSPRGRGLAPNEKLFF
TRBV6-2/TRBV6-3	16	.	TRBJ2-2	TRBD2	TGTGCCAGCACCCTTACCGCGGGGGGGCCGTCCGGGGAGCTGTTTTTT	CASTLTAGGPSGELFF
TRBV10-3	17	many	TRBJ2-2	TRBD1	TGTGCCATCAGGAATGGACAGGGAAGGTCGAACACCGGGGAGCTGTTTTTT	CAIRNGQGRSNTGELFF
TRBV5-6	13	.	TRBJ1-1	TRBD1	TGTGCCAGCTATCGACAGGGGGGGACTGAAGCTTTCTTT	CASYRQGGTEAFF
TRBV18	13	many	TRBJ2-1	TRBD1	TGTGCCAGCTCACCGAATTGGGACAGTGAGCAGTTCTTC	CASSPNWDSEQFF
TRBV11-3	14	few	TRBJ2-7	.	TGTGCCAGCAGCTTAGTACGGTCTAGCTCCGAGCAGTACTTC	CASSLVRSSSEQYF
TRBV2	15	many	TRBJ2-3	TRBD2	TGTGCCAGCAGTGAAGAAGCGGGGGGCACAGATACGCAGTATTTT	CASSEEAGGTDTQYF
TRBV7-3	15	.	TRBJ2-3	.	TGTGCCAGCAGCTTAACCCTAATCAGCACAGATACGCAGTATTTT	CASSLTLISTDTQYF
TRBV12-3/TRBV12-4	14	many	TRBJ2-2	.	TGTGCCAGCAGTTCCCCGGACGGGGCCTGGGAGCTGTTTTTT	CASSSPDGAWELFF
TRBV9	15	many	TRBJ2-1	TRBD2	TGTGCCAGCACCGCCGGGGGCGGGGGGGCCAATGAGCAGTTCTTC	CASTAGGGGANEQFF
TRBV24-1	14	.	TRBJ2-3	.	TGTGCCACCAGTGATTCTGGCCCCTCAGATACGCAGTATTTT	CATSDSGPSDTQYF
TRBV5-1	13	many	TRBJ1-1	.	TGCGCCAGCAGCTTGTCACCGAACACTGAAGCTTTCTTT	CASSLSPNTEAFF
TRBV29-1	12	many	TRBJ1-2	TRBD1	TGCAGCGTTGGGGACAGGGTGCGTGGCTACACCTTC	CSVGDRVRGYTF
TRBV12-3/TRBV12-4	14	.	TRBJ1-5	.	TGTGCCAGCAGTTTGGAACAGGGCAGGCAGCCCCAGCATTTT	CASSLEQGRQPQHF
TRBV28	15	many	TRBJ1-2	.	TGTGCCAGCAGTTCCCCTAAAGGGATTAACTATGGCTACACCTTC	CASSSPKGINYGYTF
TRBV2	15	.	TRBJ1-1	TRBD1	TGTGCCAGCAGAGCCGGGACAGGGGGATTGGCTGAAGCTCTCTTT	CASRAGTGGLAEALF
TRBV9	17	few	TRBJ2-3	TRBD2	TGTGCCAGCAGCGTACCTAGCGGGAGGGAAAGCACAGATACGCAGTATTTT	CASSVPSGRESTDTQYF
TRBV30	13	many	TRBJ2-2	.	TGTGCCTGGAGAGGCAACACCGACGGGGAGCTGTTTTTT	CAWRGNTDGELFF
TRBV9	16	.	TRBJ2-2	TRBD2	TGTGCCAGCAGCTCCGGGACTAGCGTGGACACCGGGGAGCTGTTTTTT	CASSSGTSVDTGELFF
TRBV3-1	16	many	TRBJ1-2	.	TGTGCCAGCAGCCAAATGTGGATAGGGAAGAGCAATGGCTACACCTTC	CASSQMWIGKSNGYTF
TRBV6-5	15	many	TRBJ1-5	.	TGTGCCAGCAGTTACTCGATGGATAGCAATCAGCCCCAGCATTTT	CASSYSMDSNQPQHF
TRBV12-3/TRBV12-4	16	.	TRBJ2-1	TRBD1	TGTGCCAGCAGAAAGCCGGGGACAGGGAACGTTAATGAGCAGTTCTTC	CASRKPGTGNVNEQFF
TRBV28	17	many	TRBJ2-3	.	TGTGCCAGCAGTTTACCCACGGGCGGCACTAGCACAGATACGCAGTATTTT	CASSLPTGGTSTDTQYF
TRBV14	13	.	TRBJ1-2	.	TGTGCCAGCAGCCAAGATGGGGTTTATGGCTACACCTTC	CASSQDGVYGYTF
TRBV12-3/TRBV12-4	12	.	TRBJ2-7	.	TGTGCCAGCAGTTTAGACAGGGTTGAGCAGTACTTC	CASSLDRVEQYF
TRBV7-9	16	.	TRBJ1-1	.	TGTGCCAGCAGTCCATTTTATGGGAGGATGAACACTGAAGCTTTCTTT	CASSPFYGRMNTEAFF
TRBV11-3	12	many	TRBJ1-1	.	TGTGCCAGCAGCACCCGGCCCACTGAAGCTTTCTTT	CASSTRPTEAFF
TRBV2	13	.	TRBJ1-1	.	TGTGCCAGCAGTGGGGGAGCGGGGGCTGAAGCTTTCTTT	CASSGGAGAEAFF
TRBV7-2	13	many	TRBJ1-5	.	TGTGCCAGCACCTTGGGGGCCAATCAGCCCCAGCATTTT	CASTLGANQPQHF
TRBV6-5	15	.	TRBJ2-7	.	TGTGCCAGCACCAACGGAAGGGGCCTCTCCTACGAGCAGTACTTC	CASTNGRGLSYEQYF
TRBV20-1	13	many	TRBJ1-2	TRBD1	TGCAGGGGTAAGGACAGGAACGGACCCGGCTACACCTTC	CRGKDRNGPGYTF
TRBV24-1	17	many	TRBJ1-2	.	TGTGCCACCAGTGATCAAAGGGCCCTAGGGGGGCACTATGGCTACACCTTC	CATSDQRALGGHYGYTF
TRBV5-1	14	many	TRBJ2-4	.	TGCGCCAGCAGCGGGAGTACAGCCAAAAACATTCAGTACTTC	CASSGSTAKNIQYF
TRBV20-1	15	few	TRBJ2-3	.	TGCAGTGCAGGCAGCTACGAGGGCGACGGAGATACGCAGTATTTT	CSAGSYEGDGDTQYF
TRBV7-3	14	many	TRBJ2-2	.	TGTGCCAGCAGGGCAGAGGCGCTCACCGGGGAGCTGTTTTTT	CASRAEALTGELFF
TRBV6-2/TRBV6-3	15	many	TRBJ1-5	.	TGTGCCAGCAGACAAGACAGGATTAGCAATCAGCCCCAGCATTTT	CASRQDRISNQPQHF
TRBV5-6	17	many	TRBJ2-2	TRBD1	TGTGCCAGCAGCTCACCTGGACAGGGAAGATTCACCGGGGAGCTGTTTTTT	CASSSPGQGRFTGELFF
TRBV3-1	15	.	TRBJ2-7	.	TGTGCCAGCAGCCAAGAAGGCAGGCTTTTGGACGAGCAGTACTTC	CASSQEGRLLDEQYF
TRBV5-5	13	many	TRBJ2-5	.	TGTGCCAGCAGCTTCGGGAATGAAGAGACCCAGTACTTC	CASSFGNEETQYF
TRBV28	14	many	TRBJ1-4	TRBD1	TGTGCCAGCAGCCCGGACAGGGGCTACGAAAAACTGTTTTTT	CASSPDRGYEKLFF
TRBV9	16	many	TRBJ2-7	TRBD1	TGTGCCAGCAGCGTAGATGCCGGGACAGGGGCATACGAGCAGTACTTC	CASSVDAGTGAYEQYF
TRBV20-1	17	few	TRBJ1-6	.	TGCAGTGCTAGAGATCATGCAGAGAGCTCCTATAATTCACCCCTCCACTTT	CSARDHAESSYNSPLHF
TRBV6-2/TRBV6-3	15	.	TRBJ1-1	.	TGTGCCAGCCGCTGGCCCGGGGCCATGAACACTGAAGCTTTCTTT	CASRWPGAMNTEAFF
TRBV6-1	15	many	TRBJ2-2	.	TGTGCCAGCAGTGCCCAGGACGCGAACACCGGGGAGCTGTTTTTT	CASSAQDANTGELFF
TRBV12-3/TRBV12-4	13	few	TRBJ2-2	.	TGTGCCAGCAGTCCAACTCAGACCGGGGAGCTGTTTTTT	CASSPTQTGELFF